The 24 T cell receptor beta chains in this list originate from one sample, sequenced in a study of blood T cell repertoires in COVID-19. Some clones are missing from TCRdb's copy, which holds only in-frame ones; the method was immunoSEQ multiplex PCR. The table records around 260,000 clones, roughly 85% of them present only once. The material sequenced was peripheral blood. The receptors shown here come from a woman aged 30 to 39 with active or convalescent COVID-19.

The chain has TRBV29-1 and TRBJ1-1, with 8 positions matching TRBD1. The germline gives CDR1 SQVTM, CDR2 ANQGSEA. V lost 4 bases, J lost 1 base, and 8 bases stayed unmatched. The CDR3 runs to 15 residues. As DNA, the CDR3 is TGCAGCGTTGGGGACAGGCTCCATGGGAACACTGAAGCTTTCTTT. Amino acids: CSVGDRLHGNTEAFF.

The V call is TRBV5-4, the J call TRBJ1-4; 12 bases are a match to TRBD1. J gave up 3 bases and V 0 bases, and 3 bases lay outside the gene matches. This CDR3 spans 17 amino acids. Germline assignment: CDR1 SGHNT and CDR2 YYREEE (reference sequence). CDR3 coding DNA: TGTGCCAGCAGCTTGGGGGACAGGGGGCTGGCTAATGAAAAACTGTTTTTT. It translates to CASSLGDRGLANEKLFF. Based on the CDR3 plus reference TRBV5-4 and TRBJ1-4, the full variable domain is ETGVTQSPTHLIKTRGQQVTLRCSSQSGHNTVSWYQQALGQGPQFIFQYYREEENGRGNFPPRFSGLQFPNYSSELNVNALELDDSALYLCASSLGDRGLANEKLFFGSGTQLSVL.

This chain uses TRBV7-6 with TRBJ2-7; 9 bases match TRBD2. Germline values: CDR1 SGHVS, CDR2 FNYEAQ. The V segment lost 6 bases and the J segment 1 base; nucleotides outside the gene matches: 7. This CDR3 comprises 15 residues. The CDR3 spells CASSSERGASYEQYF. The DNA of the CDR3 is TGTGCCAGCAGTTCCGAGCGGGGGGCTTCCTACGAGCAGTACTTC. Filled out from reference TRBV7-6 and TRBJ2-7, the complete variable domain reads GAGVSQSPRYKVTKRGQDVALRCDPISGHVSLYWYRQALGQGPEFLTYFNYEAQQDKSGLPNDRFSAERPEGSISTLTIQRTEQRDSAMYRCASSSERGASYEQYFGPGTRLTVT.

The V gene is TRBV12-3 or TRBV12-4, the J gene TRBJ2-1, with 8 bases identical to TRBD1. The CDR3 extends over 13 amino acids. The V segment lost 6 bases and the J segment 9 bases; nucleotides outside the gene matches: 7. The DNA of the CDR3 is TGTGCCAGCAGCCTTGCAGGGGGCTTTGAGCAGTTCTTC. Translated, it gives CASSLAGGFEQFF.

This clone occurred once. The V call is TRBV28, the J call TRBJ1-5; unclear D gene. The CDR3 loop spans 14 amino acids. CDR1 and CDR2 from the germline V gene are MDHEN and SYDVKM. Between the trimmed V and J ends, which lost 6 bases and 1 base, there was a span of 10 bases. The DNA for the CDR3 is TGTGCCAGCAGCTATCCGGGGAGCAATCAGCCCCAGCATTTT. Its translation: CASSYPGSNQPQHF.

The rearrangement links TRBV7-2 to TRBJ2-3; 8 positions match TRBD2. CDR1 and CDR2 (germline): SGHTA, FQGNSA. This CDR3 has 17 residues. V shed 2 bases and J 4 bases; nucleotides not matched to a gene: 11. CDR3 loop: CASSLKGAGGRPDTQYF. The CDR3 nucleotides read TGTGCCAGCAGCTTAAAAGGTGCGGGGGGCCGCCCAGATACGCAGTATTTT.

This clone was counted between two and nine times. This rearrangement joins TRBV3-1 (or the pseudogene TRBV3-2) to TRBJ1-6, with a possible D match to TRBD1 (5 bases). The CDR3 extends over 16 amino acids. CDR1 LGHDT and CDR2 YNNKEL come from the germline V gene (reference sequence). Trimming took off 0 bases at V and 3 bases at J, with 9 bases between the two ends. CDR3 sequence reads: CASSQEWQGYNSPLHF. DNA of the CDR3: TGTGCCAGCAGCCAAGAGTGGCAGGGCTATAATTCACCCCTCCACTTT.

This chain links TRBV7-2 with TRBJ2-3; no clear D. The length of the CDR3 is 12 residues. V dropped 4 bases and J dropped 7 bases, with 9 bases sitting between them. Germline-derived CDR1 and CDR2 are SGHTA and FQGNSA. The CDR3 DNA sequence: TGTGCCAGCAGCTCCACACAAAATACGCAGTATTTT. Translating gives CASSSTQNTQYF.

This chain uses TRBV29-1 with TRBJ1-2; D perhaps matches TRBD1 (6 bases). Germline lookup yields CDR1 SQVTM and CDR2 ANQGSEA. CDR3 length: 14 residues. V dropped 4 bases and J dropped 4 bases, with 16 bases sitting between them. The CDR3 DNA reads TGCAGCGTTGCAAGCAGGGGCGCGGCCTATGGCTACACCTTC. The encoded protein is CSVASRGAAYGYTF.

In nucleotides, the CDR3 is TGTGCCAGCAAATGGCAGATGAACACTGAAGCTTTCTTT. Its translation: CASKWQMNTEAFF. V usage is TRBV6-6 and J usage is TRBJ1-1; no definite D call. The CDR3 spans 13 residues. V shed 7 bases and J shed 0 bases, with 9 bases lying between them. Germline CDR1 and CDR2: MNHNY and SVGAGI (reference sequence).

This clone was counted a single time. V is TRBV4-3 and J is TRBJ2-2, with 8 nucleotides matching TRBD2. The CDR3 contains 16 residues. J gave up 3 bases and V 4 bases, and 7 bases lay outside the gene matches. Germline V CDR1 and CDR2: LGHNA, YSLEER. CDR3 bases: TGCGCCAGCAGCCGTGATAGCGGGGCATACACCGGGGAGCTGTTTTTT. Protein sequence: CASSRDSGAYTGELFF.

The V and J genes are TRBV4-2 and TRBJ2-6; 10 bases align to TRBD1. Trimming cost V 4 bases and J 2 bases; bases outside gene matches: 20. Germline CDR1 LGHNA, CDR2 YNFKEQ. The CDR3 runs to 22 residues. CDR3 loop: CASSPQTGGYFTSDAGANVLTF. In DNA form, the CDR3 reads TGTGCCAGCAGCCCTCAGACAGGGGGCTACTTTACCTCTGACGCTGGGGCCAACGTCCTGACTTTC.

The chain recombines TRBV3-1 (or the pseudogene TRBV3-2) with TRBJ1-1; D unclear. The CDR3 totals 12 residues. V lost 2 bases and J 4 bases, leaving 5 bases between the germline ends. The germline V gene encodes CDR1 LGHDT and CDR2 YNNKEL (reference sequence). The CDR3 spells CASSQYPTEAFF. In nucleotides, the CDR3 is TGTGCCAGCAGCCAATATCCCACTGAAGCTTTCTTT.

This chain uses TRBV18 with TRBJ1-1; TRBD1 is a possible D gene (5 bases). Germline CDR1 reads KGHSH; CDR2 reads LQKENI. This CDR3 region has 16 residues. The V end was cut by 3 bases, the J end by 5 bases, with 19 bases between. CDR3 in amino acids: CASSPPGGGLRTEAFF. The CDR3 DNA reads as TGTGCCAGCTCACCCCCCGGGGGTGGGCTGAGAACTGAAGCTTTCTTT.

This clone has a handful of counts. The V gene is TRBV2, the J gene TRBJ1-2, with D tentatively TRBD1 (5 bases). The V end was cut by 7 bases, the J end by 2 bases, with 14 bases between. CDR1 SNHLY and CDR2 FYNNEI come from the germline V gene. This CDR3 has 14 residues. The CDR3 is CASTQGVRNYGYTF. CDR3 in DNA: TGTGCCAGCACTCAGGGTGTGCGGAACTATGGCTACACCTTC. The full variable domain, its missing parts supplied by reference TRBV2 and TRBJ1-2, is EPEVTQTPSHQVTQMGQEVILRCVPISNHLYFYWYRQILGQKVEFLVSFYNNEISEKSEIFDDQFSVERPDGSNFTLKIRSTKLEDSAMYFCASTQGVRNYGYTFGSGTRLTVV.

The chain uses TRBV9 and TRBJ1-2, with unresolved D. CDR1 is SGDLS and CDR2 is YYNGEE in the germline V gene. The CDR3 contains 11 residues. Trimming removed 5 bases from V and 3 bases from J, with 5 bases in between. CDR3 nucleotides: TGTGCCAGCAGGGGCGACTATGGCTACACCTTC. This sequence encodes CASRGDYGYTF.

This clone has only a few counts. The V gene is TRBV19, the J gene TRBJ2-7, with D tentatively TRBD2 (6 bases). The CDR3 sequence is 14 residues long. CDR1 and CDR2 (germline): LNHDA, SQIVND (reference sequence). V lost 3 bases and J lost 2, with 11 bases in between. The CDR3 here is CASSIGGTPYEQYF. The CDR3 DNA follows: TGTGCCAGTAGTATCGGCGGGACTCCCTACGAGCAGTACTTC.

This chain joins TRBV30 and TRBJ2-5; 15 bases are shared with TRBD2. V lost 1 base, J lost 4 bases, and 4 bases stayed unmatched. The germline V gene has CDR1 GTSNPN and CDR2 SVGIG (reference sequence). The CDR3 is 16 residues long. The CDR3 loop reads CAWSAGLAGGIETQYF. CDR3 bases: TGTGCCTGGAGTGCCGGACTAGCGGGGGGGATAGAGACCCAGTACTTC.

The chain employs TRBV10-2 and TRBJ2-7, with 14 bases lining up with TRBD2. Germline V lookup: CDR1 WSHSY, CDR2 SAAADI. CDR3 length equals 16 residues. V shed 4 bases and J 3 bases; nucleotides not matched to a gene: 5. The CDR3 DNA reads TGCGCCAGCAGTGTTGGACTAGCGGGGGGTAACTACGAGCAGTACTTC. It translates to CASSVGLAGGNYEQYF.

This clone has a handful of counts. The CDR3 sequence: CASSRGRTDGETQYF. The DNA of the CDR3 is TGCGCCAGCAGCAGAGGTCGGACAGACGGCGAGACCCAGTACTTC. The rearrangement uses TRBV5-1 and TRBJ2-5, with a weak D call TRBD1 (6 bases). Germline lookup yields CDR1 SGHRS and CDR2 YFSETQ. The CDR3 is made up of 15 amino acids. Trimming stripped 4 bases from V and 5 bases from J, with 18 bases between.

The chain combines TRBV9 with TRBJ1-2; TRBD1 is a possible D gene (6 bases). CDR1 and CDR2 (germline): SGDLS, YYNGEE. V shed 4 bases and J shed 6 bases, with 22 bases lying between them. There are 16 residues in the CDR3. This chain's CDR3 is CASSFRGGSRVDGYTF. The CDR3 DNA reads TGTGCCAGCAGCTTTAGGGGGGGTTCGAGGGTCGATGGCTACACCTTC. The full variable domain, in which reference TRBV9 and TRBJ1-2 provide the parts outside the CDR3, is DSGVTQTPKHLITATGQRVTLRCSPRSGDLSVYWYQQSLDQGLQFLIQYYNGEERAKGNILERFSAQQFPDLHSELNLSSLELGDSALYFCASSFRGGSRVDGYTFGSGTRLTVV.

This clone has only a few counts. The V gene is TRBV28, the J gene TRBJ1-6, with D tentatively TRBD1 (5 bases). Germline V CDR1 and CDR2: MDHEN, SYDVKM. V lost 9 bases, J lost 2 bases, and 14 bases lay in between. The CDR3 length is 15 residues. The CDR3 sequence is CASCLGGAYNSPLHF. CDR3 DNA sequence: TGTGCCAGTTGCTTGGGAGGGGCCTATAATTCACCCCTCCACTTT.

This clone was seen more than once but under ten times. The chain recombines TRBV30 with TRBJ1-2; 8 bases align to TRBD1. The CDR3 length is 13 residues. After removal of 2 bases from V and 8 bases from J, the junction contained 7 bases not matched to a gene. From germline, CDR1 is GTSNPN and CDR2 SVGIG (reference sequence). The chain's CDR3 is CAWSPAGGRGYTF. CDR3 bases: TGTGCCTGGAGTCCAGCAGGGGGCCGGGGCTACACCTTC.

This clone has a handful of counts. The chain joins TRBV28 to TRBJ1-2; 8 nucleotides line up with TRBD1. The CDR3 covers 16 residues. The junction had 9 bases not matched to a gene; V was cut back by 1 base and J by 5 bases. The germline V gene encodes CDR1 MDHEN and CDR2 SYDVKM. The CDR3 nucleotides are TGTGCCAGCAGTTTATACACAGGGGGTGAGGGATATGGCTACACCTTC. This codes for CASSLYTGGEGYGYTF.